Listed here are 12 T cell receptor beta chains from one sample, sequenced in a study of Ad26.COV2.S vaccination and SARS-CoV-2 variants (dated by TCRdb to the early 2020s). Library creation used the immunoSEQ multiplex PCR assay. Not all clones reach the TCRdb copy of this immuneACCESS table, which keeps in-frame sequences only. Checked studies attribute under half of the gap to unresolved V genes and leave the rest unexplained. The sample has 180,000 or so clones on record, about 83% of them singletons. The leading ten clones occupy around 6.1% of the sample. Per the publication, the time point label means: individuals recovered from natural SARS-CoV-2 infection. This specimen consisted of peripheral blood, obtained after recovery from COVID-19. The receptor set was obtained from a human donor who had recovered from COVID-19.

CDR3 sequence: CASSFGLAYTDTQYF. The CDR3 region has the DNA TGTGCCAGCAGCTTCGGACTAGCGTACACAGATACGCAGTATTTT. The rearrangement joins TRBV11-2 to TRBJ2-3, with 9 bases fitting TRBD2. The germline CDR1 and CDR2 sequences are SGHAT and FQNNGV. The V and J ends lost 3 bases and 2 bases, in that order; junction bases with no gene match: 3. The CDR3 is 15 amino acids.

The rearrangement joins TRBV5-6 to TRBJ2-7; D is tentatively TRBD1 or TRBD2 (5 bases each). In germline, CDR1 is SGHDT, CDR2 YYEEEE. Trimming took off 2 bases at V and 5 bases at J, with 11 bases between the two ends. This CDR3 has 13 residues. The DNA of the CDR3 is TGTGCCAGCAGCTTCCGAGGGACGAACGAGCAGTACTTC. It codes for CASSFRGTNEQYF. The entire variable domain, with the rest obtained from reference TRBV5-6 and TRBJ2-7, is as follows: DAGVTQSPTHLIKTRGQQVTLRCSPKSGHDTVSWYQQALGQGPQFIFQYYEEEERQRGNFPDRFSGHQFPNYSSELNVNALLLGDSALYLCASSFRGTNEQYFGPGTRLTVT.

This chain joins TRBV6-5 and TRBJ1-6, with TRBD1 as a possible D gene (6 bases). CDR3 length: 14 amino acids. Per germline, CDR1 MNHEY and CDR2 SVGAGI. Trimming took 10 bases from V and 6 from J, leaving 16 bases between them. CDR3 protein: CATRGGASNSPLHF. Here the CDR3 DNA reads TGTGCCACCCGAGGGGGGGCTAGTAATTCACCCCTCCACTTT.

This chain connects TRBV10-1 to TRBJ2-7; D is unresolved. CDR3 length: 13 amino acids. The ends were cut back, 5 bases at V and 2 bases at J, with 10 bases in the middle. CDR1 and CDR2 from the germline V gene are WNHNN and SYGVQD (reference sequence). The CDR3 bases are TGCGCCAGCAGTAACGTACTAACCTACGAGCAGTACTTC. Encoded protein: CASSNVLTYEQYF.

This chain connects TRBV7-9 to TRBJ2-7; 7 positions match TRBD1. The CDR3 spans 14 residues. V was clipped by 5 bases and J by 0 bases; unmatched bases: 4. Looked up from germline, CDR1 is SEHNR and CDR2 is FQNEAQ (reference sequence). The DNA for the CDR3 is TGTGCCAGCAGCCTGGGACAGATCTCCTACGAGCAGTACTTC. Protein product: CASSLGQISYEQYF. Full variable domain (remainder filled in from reference TRBV7-9 and TRBJ2-7): DTGVSQNPRHKITKRGQNVTFRCDPISEHNRLYWYRQTLGQGPEFLTYFQNEAQLEKSRLLSDRFSAERPKGSFSTLEIQRTEQGDSAMYLCASSLGQISYEQYFGPGTRLTVT.

The chain uses TRBV27 and TRBJ1-6; D is perhaps TRBD1 (6 bases). V was cut by 5 bases and J by 7 bases, with 12 bases left in between. In germline, CDR1 is MNHEY, CDR2 SMNVEV (reference sequence). The CDR3 runs to 14 residues. Here the CDR3 DNA reads TGTGCCAGCAGTCTCCAGGGGTTGAATTCACCCCTCCACTTT. As protein: CASSLQGLNSPLHF.

The chain joins TRBV30 to TRBJ1-5, with 7 nucleotides matching TRBD1. The CDR3 sequence is 17 residues long. Trimming cost V 7 bases and J 0 bases; bases outside gene matches: 15. Germline CDR1 GTSNPN, CDR2 SVGIG (reference sequence). CDR3 sequence: CAFSYGYRGGSNQPQHF. As DNA, the CDR3 is TGTGCCTTTTCCTACGGATACAGGGGAGGTAGCAATCAGCCCCAGCATTTT.

This chain uses TRBV4-2 with TRBJ2-1, with 15 bases fitting TRBD2. Per germline, CDR1 LGHNA and CDR2 YNFKEQ. The CDR3 contains 16 residues. V dropped 4 bases and J dropped 8; count of bases not matched to a gene: 6. The CDR3: CASSLGLAGGHDEQFF. The CDR3 nucleotides are TGTGCCAGCAGCCTAGGACTAGCGGGGGGGCACGATGAGCAGTTCTTC.

This clone was counted only a few times. The chain is built from TRBV6-1 and TRBJ1-1, with 7 bases fitting TRBD1. Germline V lookup: CDR1 MNHNS, CDR2 SASEGT. This CDR3 spans 15 amino acids. The J segment lost 5 bases and the V segment lost 2 bases, leaving 8 bases of the junction unmatched. CDR3 amino acids: CASSEQPRGKTEAFF. The CDR3 DNA follows: TGTGCCAGCAGTGAACAACCCAGGGGGAAGACTGAAGCTTTCTTT.

The rearrangement links TRBV10-3 to TRBJ2-7; either TRBD1 or TRBD2 may supply D (6 bases each). CDR3 length equals 11 residues. V gave up 10 bases and J gave up 3 bases, with 10 bases separating them. Germline V lookup: CDR1 ENHRY, CDR2 SYGVKD. The CDR3 region is CATGGSYEQYF. The CDR3 nucleotides read TGTGCCACCGGGGGCAGCTACGAGCAGTACTTC.

This clone was picked up one time. This sequence joins TRBV13 and TRBJ1-3; possibly TRBD1 for D (6 bases). The length of the CDR3 is 15 residues. Trimming shortened V by 5 bases and J by 0 bases, and 11 bases separated the two germline ends. CDR1 is PRHDT and CDR2 is FYEKMQ in the germline V gene (reference sequence). CDR3 loop: CASSGRTDSGNTIYF. CDR3 in DNA: TGTGCCAGCAGCGGCCGGACAGACTCTGGAAACACCATATATTTT.

The V call is TRBV6-5, the J call TRBJ1-3, with D possibly matching TRBD1 (6 bases). This CDR3 spans 15 amino acids. Germline assignment: CDR1 MNHEY and CDR2 SVGAGI. V gave up 2 bases and J gave up 3 bases, with 11 bases separating them. The CDR3: CASSYGGGLGNTIYF. CDR3 DNA: TGTGCCAGCAGTTACGGAGGGGGGCTTGGAAACACCATATATTTT.